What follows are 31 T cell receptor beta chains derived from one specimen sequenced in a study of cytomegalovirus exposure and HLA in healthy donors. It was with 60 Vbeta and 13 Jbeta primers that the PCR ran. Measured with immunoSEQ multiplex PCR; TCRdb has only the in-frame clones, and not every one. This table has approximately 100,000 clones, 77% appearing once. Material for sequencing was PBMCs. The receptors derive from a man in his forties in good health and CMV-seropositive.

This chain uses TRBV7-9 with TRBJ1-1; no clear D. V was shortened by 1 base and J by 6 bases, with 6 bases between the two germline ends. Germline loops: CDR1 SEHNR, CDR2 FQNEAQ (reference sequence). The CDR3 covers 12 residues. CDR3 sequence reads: CASSLGPPEAFF. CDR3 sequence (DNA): TGTGCCAGCAGCTTAGGGCCCCCTGAAGCTTTCTTT.

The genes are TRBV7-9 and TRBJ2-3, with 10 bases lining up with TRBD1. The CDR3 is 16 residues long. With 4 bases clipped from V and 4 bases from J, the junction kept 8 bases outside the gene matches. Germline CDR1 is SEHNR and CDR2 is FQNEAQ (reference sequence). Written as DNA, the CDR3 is TGTGCCAGCAGCTCCCGGGACAGGGGTACGGCAGATACGCAGTATTTT. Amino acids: CASSSRDRGTADTQYF.

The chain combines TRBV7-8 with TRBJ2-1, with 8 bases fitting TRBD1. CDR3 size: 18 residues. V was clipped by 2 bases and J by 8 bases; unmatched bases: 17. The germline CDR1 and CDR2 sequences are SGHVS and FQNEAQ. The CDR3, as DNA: TGTGCCAGCAGCTTACGGAGACTGCGTCAGGGGGCGAATTATGAGCAGTTCTTC. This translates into CASSLRRLRQGANYEQFF.

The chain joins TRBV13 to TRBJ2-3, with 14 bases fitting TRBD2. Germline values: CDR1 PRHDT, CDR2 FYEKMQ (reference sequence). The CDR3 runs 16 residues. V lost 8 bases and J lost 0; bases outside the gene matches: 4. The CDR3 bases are TGTGCCAGCGGGACTAGCGGGGGCTTTAGCACAGATACGCAGTATTTT. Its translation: CASGTSGGFSTDTQYF.

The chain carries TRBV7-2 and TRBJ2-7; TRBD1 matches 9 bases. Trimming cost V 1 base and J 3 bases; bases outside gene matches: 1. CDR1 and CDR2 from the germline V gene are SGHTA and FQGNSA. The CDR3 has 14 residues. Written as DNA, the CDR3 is TGTGCCAGCAGCTTAGGGGGACAGGGCTACGAGCAGTACTTC. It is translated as CASSLGGQGYEQYF.

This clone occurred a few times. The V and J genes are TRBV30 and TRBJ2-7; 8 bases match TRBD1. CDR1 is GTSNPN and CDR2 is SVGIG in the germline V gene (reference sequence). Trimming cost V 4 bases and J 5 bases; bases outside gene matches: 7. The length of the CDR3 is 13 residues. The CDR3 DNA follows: TGTGCCTGGATCGCGGCAGGGGGCCACGAGCAGTACTTC. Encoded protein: CAWIAAGGHEQYF.

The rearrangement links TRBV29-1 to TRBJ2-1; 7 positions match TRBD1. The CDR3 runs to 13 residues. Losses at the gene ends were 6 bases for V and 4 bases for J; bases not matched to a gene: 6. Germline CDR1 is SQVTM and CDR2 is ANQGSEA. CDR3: CSVGYRGYNEQFF. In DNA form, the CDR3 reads TGCAGCGTCGGATACAGGGGTTACAATGAGCAGTTCTTC.

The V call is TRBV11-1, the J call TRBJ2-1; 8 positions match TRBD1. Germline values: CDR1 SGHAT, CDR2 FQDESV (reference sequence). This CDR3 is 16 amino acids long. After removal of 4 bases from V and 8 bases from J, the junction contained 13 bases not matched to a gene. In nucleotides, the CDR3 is TGTGCCAGCAGCTCGACAGGGGATTACATCGTCGATGAGCAGTTCTTC. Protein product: CASSSTGDYIVDEQFF.

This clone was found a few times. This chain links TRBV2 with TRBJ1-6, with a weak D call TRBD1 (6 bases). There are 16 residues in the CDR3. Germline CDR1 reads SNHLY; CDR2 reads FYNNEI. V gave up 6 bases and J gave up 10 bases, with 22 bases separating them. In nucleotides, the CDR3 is TGTGCCAGCAGGCCATCCGGGGGGGCGAAGGAATCACCCCTCCACTTT. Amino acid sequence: CASRPSGGAKESPLHF.

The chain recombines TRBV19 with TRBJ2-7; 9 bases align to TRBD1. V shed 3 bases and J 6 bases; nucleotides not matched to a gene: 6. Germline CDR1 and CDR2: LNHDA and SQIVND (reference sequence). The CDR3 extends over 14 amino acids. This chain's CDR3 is CASSMRDRVFEQYF. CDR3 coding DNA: TGTGCCAGTAGTATGCGGGACAGGGTCTTCGAGCAGTACTTC.

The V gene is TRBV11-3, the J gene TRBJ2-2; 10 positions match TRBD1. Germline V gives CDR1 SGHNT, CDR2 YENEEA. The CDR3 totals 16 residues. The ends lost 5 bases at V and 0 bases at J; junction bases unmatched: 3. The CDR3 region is CASSPGQGANTGELFF. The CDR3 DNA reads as TGTGCCAGCAGCCCTGGACAGGGGGCGAACACCGGGGAGCTGTTTTTT.

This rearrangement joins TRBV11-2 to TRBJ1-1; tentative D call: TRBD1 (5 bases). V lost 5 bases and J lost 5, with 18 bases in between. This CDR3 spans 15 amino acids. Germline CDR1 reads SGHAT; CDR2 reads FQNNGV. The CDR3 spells CASSPRGLRVTEAFF. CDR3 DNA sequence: TGTGCCAGCAGCCCTAGGGGACTCCGGGTTACTGAAGCTTTCTTT.

The CDR3: CASSESTRGRETQYF. The CDR3 DNA reads as TGCGCCAGCAGTGAGTCAACGCGGGGTAGGGAGACCCAGTACTTC. This chain connects TRBV10-2 to TRBJ2-5, with D possibly TRBD2 on 6 matching bases. Trimming left V 0 bases short and J 5 bases short, with 13 bases between. Germline lookup yields CDR1 WSHSY and CDR2 SAAADI. The CDR3 consists of 15 residues.

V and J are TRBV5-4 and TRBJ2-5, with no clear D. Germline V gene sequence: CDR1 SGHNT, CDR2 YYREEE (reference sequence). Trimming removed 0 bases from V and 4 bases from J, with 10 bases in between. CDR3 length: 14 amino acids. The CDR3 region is CASSLVELRETQYF. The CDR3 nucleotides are TGTGCCAGCAGCTTGGTGGAGTTGAGAGAGACCCAGTACTTC.

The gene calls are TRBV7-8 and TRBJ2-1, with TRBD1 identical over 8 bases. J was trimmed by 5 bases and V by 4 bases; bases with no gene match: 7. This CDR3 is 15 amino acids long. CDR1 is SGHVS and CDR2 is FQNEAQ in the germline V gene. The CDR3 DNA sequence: TGTGCCAGCAGCTCGGACAGGGTATCGAACAATGAGCAGTTCTTC. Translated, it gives CASSSDRVSNNEQFF. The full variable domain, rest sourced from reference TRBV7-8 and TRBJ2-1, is GAGVSQSPRYKVAKRGQDVALRCDPISGHVSLFWYQQALGQGPEFLTYFQNEAQLDKSGLPSDRFFAERPEGSVSTLKIQRTQQEDSAVYLCASSSDRVSNNEQFFGPGTRLTVL.

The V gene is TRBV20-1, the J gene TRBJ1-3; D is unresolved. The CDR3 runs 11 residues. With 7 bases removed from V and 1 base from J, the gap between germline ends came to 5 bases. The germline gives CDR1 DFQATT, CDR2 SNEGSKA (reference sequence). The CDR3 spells CSVQSGNTIYF. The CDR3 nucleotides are TGCAGTGTTCAATCTGGAAACACCATATATTTT.

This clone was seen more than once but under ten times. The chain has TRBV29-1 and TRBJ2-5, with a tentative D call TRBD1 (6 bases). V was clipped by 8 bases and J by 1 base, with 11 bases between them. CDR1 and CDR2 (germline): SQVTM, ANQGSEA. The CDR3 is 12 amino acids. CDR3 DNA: TGCAGCTGTGAGGGGGTCCAAGAGACCCAGTACTTC. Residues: CSCEGVQETQYF.

The CDR3 DNA sequence: TGTGCCAGCAGCTTCAGTCCCAGGGAAGATACGCAGTATTTT. This codes for CASSFSPREDTQYF. This chain joins TRBV11-2 and TRBJ2-3; tentative D call: TRBD1 (5 bases). Trimming took 3 bases from V and 5 from J, leaving 12 bases between them. Per the germline V gene, CDR1 is SGHAT and CDR2 is FQNNGV. This CDR3 has 14 amino acids.

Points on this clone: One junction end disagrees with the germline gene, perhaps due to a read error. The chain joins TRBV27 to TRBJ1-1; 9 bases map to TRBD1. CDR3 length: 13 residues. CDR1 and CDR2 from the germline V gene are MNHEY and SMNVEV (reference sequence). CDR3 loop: CASSWTGATETFF. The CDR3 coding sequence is TGTGCCAGCAGCTGGACAGGGGCCACTGAAACTTTCTTT.

CDR3 in amino acids: CASSVRQGPDTQYF. CDR3 bases: TGTGCCAGCAGCGTCCGACAGGGCCCAGATACGCAGTATTTT. The chain carries TRBV13 and TRBJ2-3; 7 bases line up with TRBD1. The length of the CDR3 is 14 residues. The germline CDR1 and CDR2 sequences are PRHDT and FYEKMQ (reference sequence). V shed 5 bases, J shed 4 bases, and the junction held 6 bases outside the gene matches.

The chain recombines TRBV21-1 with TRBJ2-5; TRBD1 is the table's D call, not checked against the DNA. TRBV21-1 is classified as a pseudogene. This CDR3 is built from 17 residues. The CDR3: CASSVRDRRGRPETQYF. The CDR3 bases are TGTGCCAGCAGCGTGCGGGACCGGAGGGGGCGCCCAGAGACCCAGTACTTC.

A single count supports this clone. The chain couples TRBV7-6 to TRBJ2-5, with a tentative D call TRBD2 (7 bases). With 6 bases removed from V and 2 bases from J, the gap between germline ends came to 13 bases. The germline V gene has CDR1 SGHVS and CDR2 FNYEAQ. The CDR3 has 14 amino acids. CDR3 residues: CASRRGGTQETQYF. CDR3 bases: TGTGCCAGCAGAAGGGGGGGAACACAAGAGACCCAGTACTTC. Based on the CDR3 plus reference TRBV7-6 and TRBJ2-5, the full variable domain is GAGVSQSPRYKVTKRGQDVALRCDPISGHVSLYWYRQALGQGPEFLTYFNYEAQQDKSGLPNDRFSAERPEGSISTLTIQRTEQRDSAMYRCASRRGGTQETQYFGPGTRLLVL.

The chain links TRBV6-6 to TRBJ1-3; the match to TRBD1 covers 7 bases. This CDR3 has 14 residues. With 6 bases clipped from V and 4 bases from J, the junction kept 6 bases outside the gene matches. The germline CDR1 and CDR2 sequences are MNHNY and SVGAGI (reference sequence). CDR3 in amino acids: CASRLGTAGNTIYF. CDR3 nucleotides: TGTGCCAGCAGACTAGGGACAGCCGGAAACACCATATATTTT.

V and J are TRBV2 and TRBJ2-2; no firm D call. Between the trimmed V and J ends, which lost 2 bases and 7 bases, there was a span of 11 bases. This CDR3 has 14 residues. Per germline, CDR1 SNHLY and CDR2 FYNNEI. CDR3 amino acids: CASSESVGRGELFF. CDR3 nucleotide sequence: TGTGCCAGCAGTGAAAGCGTAGGTCGCGGGGAGCTGTTTTTT.

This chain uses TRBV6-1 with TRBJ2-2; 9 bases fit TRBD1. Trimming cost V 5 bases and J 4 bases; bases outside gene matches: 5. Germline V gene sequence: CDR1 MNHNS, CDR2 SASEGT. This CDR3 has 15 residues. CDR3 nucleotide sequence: TGTGCCAGCAGTCCCCGACAGGGGGGCACCGGGGAGCTGTTTTTT. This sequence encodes CASSPRQGGTGELFF.

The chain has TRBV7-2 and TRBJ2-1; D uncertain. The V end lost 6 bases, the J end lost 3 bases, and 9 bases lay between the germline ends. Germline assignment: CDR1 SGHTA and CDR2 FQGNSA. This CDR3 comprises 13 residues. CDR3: CASRSGVYNEQFF. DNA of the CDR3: TGTGCCAGCAGATCTGGAGTCTACAATGAGCAGTTCTTC. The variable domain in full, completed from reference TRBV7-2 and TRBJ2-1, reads GAGVSQSPSNKVTEKGKDVELRCDPISGHTALYWYRQSLGQGLEFLIYFQGNSAPDKSGLPSDRFSAERTGGSVSTLTIQRTQQEDSAVYLCASRSGVYNEQFFGPGTRLTVL.

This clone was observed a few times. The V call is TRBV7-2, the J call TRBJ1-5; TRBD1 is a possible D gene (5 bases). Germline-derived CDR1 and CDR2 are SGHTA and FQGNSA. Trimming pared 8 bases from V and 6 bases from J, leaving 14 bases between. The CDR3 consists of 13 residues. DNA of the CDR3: TGTGCCAGCTCTCCCCAGGGTGGTCAGCCCCAGCATTTT. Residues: CASSPQGGQPQHF.

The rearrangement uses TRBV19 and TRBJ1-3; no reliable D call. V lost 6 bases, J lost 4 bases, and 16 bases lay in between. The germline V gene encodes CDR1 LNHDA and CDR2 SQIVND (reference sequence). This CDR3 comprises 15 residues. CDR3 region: CASRRGSSSGNTIYF. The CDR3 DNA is TGTGCCAGTAGGCGAGGGAGTAGTTCGGGAAACACCATATATTTT. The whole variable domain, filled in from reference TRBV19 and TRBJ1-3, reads DGGITQSPKYLFRKEGQNVTLSCEQNLNHDAMYWYRQDPGQGLRLIYYSQIVNDFQKGDIAEGYSVSREKKESFPLTVTSAQKNPTAFYLCASRRGSSSGNTIYFGEGSWLTVV.

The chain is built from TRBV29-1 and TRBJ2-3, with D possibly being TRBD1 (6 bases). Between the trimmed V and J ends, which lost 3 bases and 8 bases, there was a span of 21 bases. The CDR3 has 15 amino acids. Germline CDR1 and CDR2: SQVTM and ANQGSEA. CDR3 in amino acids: CSVERGQGSPGTQYF. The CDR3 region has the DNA TGCAGCGTTGAGAGGGGTCAGGGGAGCCCCGGTACGCAGTATTTT.

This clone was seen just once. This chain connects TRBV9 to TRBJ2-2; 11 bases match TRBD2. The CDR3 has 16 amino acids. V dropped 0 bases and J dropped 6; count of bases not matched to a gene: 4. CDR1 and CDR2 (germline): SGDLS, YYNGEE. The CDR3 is CASSVVAGGPSGELFF. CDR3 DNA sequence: TGTGCCAGCAGCGTAGTAGCGGGGGGGCCCTCCGGGGAGCTGTTTTTT.

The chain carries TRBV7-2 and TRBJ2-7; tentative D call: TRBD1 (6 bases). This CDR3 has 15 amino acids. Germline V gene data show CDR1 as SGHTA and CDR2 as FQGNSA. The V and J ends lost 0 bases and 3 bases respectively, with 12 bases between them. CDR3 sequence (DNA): TGTGCCAGCAGCTTAGCCTTATCACAGGGCTACGAGCAGTACTTC. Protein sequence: CASSLALSQGYEQYF.